This entry lists 16 T cell receptor beta chains sequenced from one sample in a study of molecular identifiers for immune sequencing clone quantification (dated by TCRdb to 2017 to 2018). Receptor libraries were prepared by PCR. The sequencer was a NextSeq 500. TCRdb handled the public reads itself, with Q25 trimming in fastp and clone calling in MiXCR, and kept productive beta chains. Entries that share a CDR3 protein sequence are merged under the most common genes and DNA. This sample gives about 510,000 distinct CDR3 sequences in total; roughly 24% of them show up just once. The ten biggest clones cover 0.7% to 0.9% of the sample. The sample was naive CD8+ T cells from blood, with Jurkat cell RNA spiked in. The sample's cell subset or site label is to be understood as: FACS-sorted CD8+CD4-CCR7+CD45RA+ naive T cells. These receptors were collected from a human donor in good health. Some libraries in this study had Jurkat cell RNA spiked in.

The V gene is TRBV27, the J gene TRBJ1-1, with a possible D match to TRBD1 (5 bases). Between the trimmed V and J ends, which lost 3 bases and 1 base, there was a span of 12 bases. This CDR3 has 15 residues. The V gene's germline CDR1 is MNHEY and CDR2 SMNVEV (reference sequence). CDR3 coding DNA: TGTGCCAGCAGTTTTGCGGGGCGAGGGAACACTGAAGCTTTCTTT. Translation: CASSFAGRGNTEAFF.

This clonotype was seen ten or more times. For the CDR3, the DNA is TGTGCCAGCAGCTTAGCACCCGCCGACGAGCAGTACTTC. Translation gives CASSLAPADEQYF. This sequence joins TRBV11-2 and TRBJ2-7; D call uncertain. The CDR3 has 13 amino acids. V was clipped by 1 base and J by 5 bases, with 9 bases between them. Germline V CDR1 and CDR2: SGHAT, FQNNGV.

This clonotype came up a few times. The chain combines TRBV20-1 with TRBJ1-5; 7 nucleotides match TRBD1. Germline CDR1 and CDR2: DFQATT and SNEGSKA (reference sequence). J lost 9 bases, V lost 5 bases, and 10 bases had no gene match. This CDR3 contains 13 residues. CDR3: CSAETGSGRPQHF. In DNA form, the CDR3 reads TGCAGTGCTGAGACAGGGTCCGGTAGGCCCCAGCATTTT.

This clonotype showed up many times. The genes are TRBV27 and TRBJ2-3, with a weak D call TRBD2 (7 bases). This CDR3 region has 18 residues. CDR1 is MNHEY and CDR2 is SMNVEV in the germline V gene (reference sequence). V was shortened by 3 bases and J by 4 bases, with 23 bases between the two germline ends. For the CDR3, the DNA is TGTGCCAGCAGTTTTTTGGAGGATCGTGGGGGGGCAGCAGATACGCAGTATTTT. Translating it yields CASSFLEDRGGAADTQYF.

The genes are TRBV19 and TRBJ2-7; 10 bases align to TRBD1. CDR3 length equals 15 residues. Germline V CDR1 and CDR2: LNHDA, SQIVND (reference sequence). The J segment lost 1 base and the V segment lost 5 bases, leaving 5 bases of the junction unmatched. This CDR3 reads CASSEGQGISYEQYF. In DNA, the CDR3 is TGTGCCAGTAGTGAGGGACAGGGGATATCCTACGAGCAGTACTTC. Combining the CDR3 with reference TRBV19 and TRBJ2-7 gives the whole variable domain DGGITQSPKYLFRKEGQNVTLSCEQNLNHDAMYWYRQDPGQGLRLIYYSQIVNDFQKGDIAEGYSVSREKKESFPLTVTSAQKNPTAFYLCASSEGQGISYEQYFGPGTRLTVT.

With regard to this clonotype: Mismatch with germline at one junction end may stem from a read error. This rearrangement joins TRBV6-5 to TRBJ2-7; no firm D call. The CDR3 extends over 13 amino acids. Germline assignment: CDR1 MNHEY and CDR2 SVGAGI. The DNA for the CDR3 is TGTGCCAGCGGTTACTCGACGCCCTACGAGCAGTACTTC. Amino acids: CASGYSTPYEQYF.

Notes on this clonotype: This may be a read error, as it is one base from a much larger clone. CDR3 coding DNA: TGTGCCAGCAGCTTTGGCCAGATCCCTAACTATGGCTACACCTTC. Protein: CASSFGQIPNYGYTF. The V call is TRBV5-3, the J call TRBJ1-2; D not certain. TRBV5-3 is placed among ORFs of uncertain function. The CDR3 contains 15 residues.

This clonotype was detected many times. The J gene is TRBJ2-3, the V gene TRBV27; D is possibly TRBD2 (5 bases). Trimming took off 5 bases at V and 3 bases at J, with 15 bases between the two ends. The CDR3 spans 15 residues. The germline V gene has CDR1 MNHEY and CDR2 SMNVEV (reference sequence). The CDR3 region has the DNA TGTGCCAGCAGTCCGTCGTCCGGGATAACAGATACGCAGTATTTT. Its protein product is CASSPSSGITDTQYF.

The chain combines TRBV27 with TRBJ2-7; D is uncertain. Germline loops: CDR1 MNHEY, CDR2 SMNVEV (reference sequence). The CDR3 is made up of 12 amino acids. Trimming shortened V by 4 bases and J by 3 bases, and 7 bases separated the two germline ends. The CDR3 bases are TGTGCCAGCAGTTCTAACGGCTACGAGCAGTACTTC. This encodes CASSSNGYEQYF.

This chain joins TRBV27 and TRBJ1-5; the match to TRBD1 covers 8 bases. The V and J ends lost 3 bases and 6 bases, in that order; junction bases with no gene match: 10. This CDR3 has 16 residues. The germline CDR1 and CDR2 sequences are MNHEY and SMNVEV (reference sequence). The CDR3 coding sequence is TGTGCCAGCAGTTTGACGTGGCAGGGGGCGAGTCAGCCCCAGCATTTT. The encoded protein is CASSLTWQGASQPQHF.

Concerning this clonotype: The junction departs from germline at one end; a sequencing error may be responsible. The chain recombines TRBV6-6 with TRBJ1-4; the match to TRBD1 covers 7 bases. The CDR3 has 15 amino acids. CDR1 is MNHNY and CDR2 is SVGAGI in the germline V gene (reference sequence). The CDR3 coding sequence is TGTGCCAGCAGCGGACGGACAGGCTGGGATGAAAAACTGATTTTT. Translated, it gives CASSGRTGWDEKLIF.

V usage is TRBV27 and J usage is TRBJ2-3; 10 nucleotides align to TRBD2. Germline V gene data show CDR1 as MNHEY and CDR2 as SMNVEV (reference sequence). Trimming at V came to 1 base and at J to 3 bases, leaving 1 base not matched to a gene. The CDR3 runs to 15 residues. The CDR3 region is CASSLYSGRTDTQYF. The CDR3, as DNA: TGTGCCAGCAGTTTATATAGCGGGAGGACAGATACGCAGTATTTT.

The sample holds many counts of this clonotype. The rearrangement uses TRBV20-1 and TRBJ2-3; 10 bases map to TRBD2. CDR1 and CDR2 (germline): DFQATT, SNEGSKA (reference sequence). V trimming: 6 bases; J trimming: 1 base; junction bases outside the gene matches: 7. The CDR3 loop spans 15 amino acids. CDR3 amino acids: CSATTLAGGTDTQYF. CDR3 bases: TGCAGTGCGACCACCCTAGCGGGGGGCACAGATACGCAGTATTTT.

This clonotype was counted many times. The rearrangement joins TRBV12-3 or TRBV12-4 to TRBJ1-6; D perhaps matches TRBD1 (5 bases). The CDR3 is 16 residues long. Trimming cost V 5 bases and J 7 bases, with 18 bases left between them. The CDR3 nucleotides read TGTGCCAGCAGTCATGGGACCCCCGCAGGGAATTCACCCCTCCACTTT. Translating it yields CASSHGTPAGNSPLHF.

Worth noting for this clonotype: A read error may be the cause here, since a much bigger clone is one base away. This chain joins TRBV7-2 and TRBJ2-7; TRBD1 or TRBD2 may be the D gene (5 bases each). Deletions cut 3 bases from V and 4 bases from J, with 16 bases between. The germline CDR1 and CDR2 sequences are SGHTA and FQGNSA. The CDR3 spans 15 residues. The CDR3 DNA reads as TGTACCAGCAGCTTTCTTGGGCTAGCAGGGTACGAGCAGTACTTC. It encodes CTSSFLGLAGYEQYF.

This clonotype has only a few counts. The chain has TRBV27 and TRBJ2-7; D tentatively fits TRBD1 or TRBD2 (5 bases each). This CDR3 region has 14 residues. Deletions cut 6 bases from V and 4 bases from J, with 16 bases between. CDR1 is MNHEY and CDR2 is SMNVEV in the germline V gene (reference sequence). Here the CDR3 reads CASSPGSLGYEQYF. The DNA for the CDR3 is TGTGCCAGCAGCCCAGGGAGTTTAGGTTACGAGCAGTACTTC.